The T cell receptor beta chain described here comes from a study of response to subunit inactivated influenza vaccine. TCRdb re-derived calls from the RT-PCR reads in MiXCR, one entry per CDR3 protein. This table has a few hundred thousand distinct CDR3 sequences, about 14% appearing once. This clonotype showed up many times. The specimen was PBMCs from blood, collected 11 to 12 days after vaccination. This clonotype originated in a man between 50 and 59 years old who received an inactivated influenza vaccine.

The CDR3 protein is CATSSGDTDTQYF. DNA of the CDR3: TGTGCCACCTCTTCGGGGGATACAGATACGCAGTATTTT. The gene calls are TRBV10-3 and TRBJ2-3; possibly TRBD2 for D (6 bases). Deletions cut 10 bases from V and 3 bases from J, with 14 bases between. CDR3 length equals 13 residues. The V gene's germline CDR1 is ENHRY and CDR2 SYGVKD.